This T cell receptor beta chain was sequenced during a study of blood T cell repertoires in COVID-19. The trim removed 1 base at V and 4 bases at J, leaving 10 bases unmatched. The length of the CDR3 is 16 residues. Germline V gene data show CDR1 as SGDLS and CDR2 as YYNGEE. Produced via immunoSEQ multiplex PCR; TCRdb's table is partial and in-frame only. In the table there are around 250,000 clones, around four fifths of which are singletons. The sequencing input was peripheral blood. V gene TRBV9 combines with J gene TRBJ2-5; 7 positions match TRBD2. This receptor was obtained from a man aged 25-40 years who had recovered from COVID-19. The CDR3 DNA reads as TGTGCCAGCAGCGTATGGGGGGGAGCGGTTGGAGAGACCCAGTACTTC. Translated: CASSVWGGAVGETQYF.